The 25 T cell receptor beta chains below all came from one sample that was sequenced in a study of shared clonotypes between healthy human individuals. Repertoires were generated with immunoSEQ multiplex PCR, while TCRdb's copy carries only in-frame clones and drops some. Of about 2.4 million clones in the sample, around 94% were seen once. Sequenced input: naive CD4+ T cells sorted from blood. Subset noted: CD45RA+ positively selected. The source of these receptors is a man younger than 35 in good health.

This chain links TRBV30 with TRBJ2-2; D is unresolved. V dropped 0 bases and J dropped 2 bases, with 4 bases sitting between them. The germline gives CDR1 GTSNPN, CDR2 SVGIG (reference sequence). The CDR3 has 13 residues. CDR3: CAWSVDNTGELFF. In DNA, the CDR3 is TGTGCCTGGAGTGTTGACAACACCGGGGAGCTGTTTTTT.

This chain uses TRBV5-6 with TRBJ2-1, with D perhaps matching TRBD2 (5 bases). CDR3 length equals 16 residues. The germline V gene has CDR1 SGHDT and CDR2 YYEEEE. V dropped 0 bases and J dropped 0 bases, with 10 bases sitting between them. CDR3 in amino acids: CASSLGAASSYNEQFF. CDR3 nucleotide sequence: TGTGCCAGCAGCTTGGGAGCGGCGAGCTCCTACAATGAGCAGTTCTTC.

The chain joins TRBV5-1 to TRBJ2-7, with 9 bases lining up with TRBD1. CDR1 and CDR2 (germline): SGHRS, YFSETQ. The CDR3 runs to 15 residues. V lost 7 bases, J lost 5 bases, and 13 bases stayed unmatched. CDR3 coding DNA: TGCGCCAGCGGAGAAGACGGGACAGGGCTCGACGAGCAGTACTTC. It specifies CASGEDGTGLDEQYF.

The gene calls are TRBV6-1 and TRBJ2-7; D is undetermined. Trimming pared 7 bases from V and 0 bases from J, leaving 10 bases between. Germline values: CDR1 MNHNS, CDR2 SASEGT. This CDR3 has 13 amino acids. CDR3 in amino acids: CASTTMSSYEQYF. CDR3 DNA: TGTGCCAGCACCACTATGAGCTCCTACGAGCAGTACTTC.

The rearrangement uses TRBV15 and TRBJ1-6; D gene unclear. From germline, CDR1 is LNHNV and CDR2 YYDKDF (reference sequence). The CDR3 totals 12 residues. V was shortened by 4 bases and J by 6 bases, with 4 bases between the two germline ends. This chain's CDR3 is CATSNPNSPLHF. The CDR3 bases are TGTGCCACCAGCAACCCTAATTCACCCCTCCACTTT.

The rearrangement joins TRBV7-9 to TRBJ2-1; D is perhaps TRBD2 (6 bases). This CDR3 has 16 residues. V shed 1 base and J shed 2 bases, with 12 bases lying between them. Germline V gene sequence: CDR1 SEHNR, CDR2 FQNEAQ (reference sequence). The CDR3 protein is CASSLEGTGAYNEQFF. DNA for the CDR3: TGTGCCAGCAGCTTAGAAGGGACGGGAGCCTACAATGAGCAGTTCTTC.

The chain uses TRBV6-1 and TRBJ1-1, with D possibly matching TRBD1 (5 bases). The CDR3 contains 15 residues. Trimming took 7 bases from V and 0 from J, leaving 15 bases between them. Germline loops: CDR1 MNHNS, CDR2 SASEGT. The CDR3 spells CASNKGRNMNTEAFF. DNA for the CDR3: TGTGCCAGCAATAAGGGACGCAACATGAACACTGAAGCTTTCTTT.

The chain couples TRBV7-9 to TRBJ2-1, with 8 bases fitting TRBD2. The germline V gene has CDR1 SEHNR and CDR2 FQNEAQ (reference sequence). CDR3 length equals 16 residues. V was clipped by 0 bases and J by 4 bases; unmatched bases: 5. The CDR3 nucleotides are TGTGCCAGCAGCTTAGCGGGGACTAGATTTTACAATGAGCAGTTCTTC. This gives the protein CASSLAGTRFYNEQFF.

V and J are TRBV11-2 and TRBJ1-2; 9 bases match TRBD1. The CDR3 contains 14 residues. The trim removed 4 bases at V and 10 bases at J, leaving 10 bases unmatched. Looked up from germline, CDR1 is SGHAT and CDR2 is FQNNGV. For the CDR3, the DNA is TGTGCCAGCAGCTCGTCGACAGGGGGGACTCTCTACACCTTC. It yields the protein CASSSSTGGTLYTF.

The rearrangement uses TRBV5-6 and TRBJ2-1; the match to TRBD2 covers 11 bases. Germline CDR1 SGHDT, CDR2 YYEEEE. There are 16 residues in the CDR3. After removal of 0 bases from V and 4 bases from J, the junction contained 3 bases not matched to a gene. DNA for the CDR3: TGTGCCAGCAGCTTGGTCGGGACTAGCGGTTACAATGAGCAGTTCTTC. As protein: CASSLVGTSGYNEQFF.

The V gene is TRBV28, the J gene TRBJ1-6; 9 nucleotides match TRBD1. Trimming at V came to 4 bases and at J to 8 bases, leaving 12 bases not matched to a gene. The CDR3 totals 17 residues. Per the germline V gene, CDR1 is MDHEN and CDR2 is SYDVKM. DNA of the CDR3: TGTGCCAGCAGTTCTCCTCGGGACAGGGAGGGTTATTCACCCCTCCACTTT. Protein: CASSSPRDREGYSPLHF.

V gene TRBV10-3 combines with J gene TRBJ2-1, with 10 bases fitting TRBD2. The germline CDR1 and CDR2 sequences are ENHRY and SYGVKD. J was trimmed by 6 bases and V by 9 bases; bases with no gene match: 11. The CDR3 length is 15 residues. The CDR3 DNA is TGTGCCATAGCTTCAAGCGGGGGGGCCCGCAATGAGCAGTTCTTC. It translates to CAIASSGGARNEQFF.

This clone was detected once. The chain has TRBV6-4 and TRBJ2-1; 7 bases agree with TRBD2. V trimming: 6 bases; J trimming: 7 bases; junction bases outside the gene matches: 12. CDR1 and CDR2 (germline): MRHNA, SNTAGT. There are 15 residues in the CDR3. As DNA, the CDR3 is TGTGCCAGCAGCTTAGACACGACCGGGGGGAATGAGCAGTTCTTC. It translates to CASSLDTTGGNEQFF.

J is TRBJ2-5 and V is TRBV5-1, with 8 bases aligning to TRBD1. With 1 base clipped from V and 0 bases from J, the junction kept 5 bases outside the gene matches. The length of the CDR3 is 16 residues. From germline, CDR1 is SGHRS and CDR2 YFSETQ. This CDR3 is CASSLRQGLYQETQYF. CDR3 sequence (DNA): TGCGCCAGCAGCTTGAGACAGGGGTTGTACCAAGAGACCCAGTACTTC.

The chain recombines TRBV2 with TRBJ2-1; 13 nucleotides line up with TRBD2. The CDR3 runs 13 residues. Per germline, CDR1 SNHLY and CDR2 FYNNEI. J lost 14 bases, V lost 4 bases, and 5 bases had no gene match. CDR3 DNA sequence: TGTGCCAGCAGTGGTCTAACTAGCGGGGGGGAGTTCTTC. This encodes CASSGLTSGGEFF.

J is TRBJ1-1 and V is TRBV7-9; D possibly corresponds to TRBD1 (5 bases). Germline V lookup: CDR1 SEHNR, CDR2 FQNEAQ (reference sequence). This CDR3 is built from 13 residues. The ends were cut back, 9 bases at V and 5 bases at J, with 16 bases in the middle. The CDR3: CASSPEGYTEAFF. In DNA form, the CDR3 reads TGTGCCAGTTCCCCGGAGGGGTATACTGAAGCTTTCTTT.

The chain couples TRBV6-5 to TRBJ1-1; 7 bases agree with TRBD1. The CDR3 spans 15 residues. V shed 0 bases and J 3 bases; nucleotides not matched to a gene: 4. Germline-derived CDR1 and CDR2 are MNHEY and SVGAGI. The CDR3 protein is CASSYSGQDYTEAFF. The CDR3 nucleotides are TGTGCCAGCAGTTACTCCGGACAGGACTACACTGAAGCTTTCTTT.

This clone was detected a few times. V usage is TRBV10-2 and J usage is TRBJ2-7, with D possibly being TRBD1 (6 bases). CDR3 length equals 13 residues. V was trimmed by 2 bases and J by 7 bases, leaving 12 bases between them. Germline V gene sequence: CDR1 WSHSY, CDR2 SAAADI. CDR3 DNA sequence: TGCGCCAGCAGTGAGGGGGGCCGCCCGGAGCAGTACTTC. Translation: CASSEGGRPEQYF.

The chain couples TRBV5-1 to TRBJ2-1; D might be TRBD2 (6 bases). This CDR3 is 16 amino acids long. The ends were cut back, 4 bases at V and 2 bases at J, with 16 bases in the middle. Germline CDR1 SGHRS, CDR2 YFSETQ. In DNA form, the CDR3 reads TGCGCCAGCAGCCGTCTTGGGGGACTGGCCTACAATGAGCAGTTCTTC. Translating gives CASSRLGGLAYNEQFF.

The gene calls are TRBV10-1 and TRBJ2-7; D is perhaps TRBD1 or TRBD2 (5 bases each). This CDR3 is 15 amino acids long. Per germline, CDR1 WNHNN and CDR2 SYGVQD (reference sequence). The V gene lost 2 bases and the J gene lost 8 bases, with 19 bases spanning the gap. CDR3 bases: TGCGCCAGCAGTGAGCCCGGGACCACCAGTTCGAAGCAGTACTTC. Its translation: CASSEPGTTSSKQYF.

V and J are TRBV19 and TRBJ1-6; 10 positions agree with TRBD1. CDR1 is LNHDA, CDR2 SQIVND, per germline (reference sequence). The CDR3 covers 15 residues. V lost 5 bases to trimming and J lost 10 bases; unmatched junction nucleotides: 8. CDR3 region: CASSVPGQGKSPLHF. The CDR3 DNA reads TGTGCCAGTAGTGTGCCGGGACAGGGGAAGTCACCCCTCCACTTT.

The chain has TRBV7-6 and TRBJ2-3; 8 positions agree with TRBD2. The germline V gene has CDR1 SGHVS and CDR2 FNYEAQ. J lost 2 bases, V lost 2 bases, and 6 bases had no gene match. This CDR3 has 16 amino acids. DNA of the CDR3: TGTGCCAGCAGCTTAAGCGGGGGAGGAACCACAGATACGCAGTATTTT. Protein: CASSLSGGGTTDTQYF.

This clone was seen once. The genes are TRBV10-3 and TRBJ1-3, with D maybe TRBD1 (5 bases). The CDR3 loop spans 12 amino acids. Trimming took 11 bases from V and 2 from J, leaving 10 bases between them. Germline lookup yields CDR1 ENHRY and CDR2 SYGVKD. CDR3 protein: CAAGTAGNTIYF. In nucleotides, the CDR3 is TGTGCCGCCGGGACGGCTGGAAACACCATATATTTT.

This chain uses TRBV7-8 with TRBJ2-7; D is possibly TRBD2 (6 bases). This CDR3 comprises 14 residues. The germline V gene has CDR1 SGHVS and CDR2 FQNEAQ. V gave up 5 bases and J gave up 6 bases, with 17 bases separating them. This CDR3 reads CASSRGLPHSEQYF. DNA for the CDR3: TGTGCCAGCAGCCGGGGACTCCCCCACAGCGAGCAGTACTTC.

V usage is TRBV27 and J usage is TRBJ1-5; weak D call: TRBD1 (5 bases). This CDR3 is built from 16 residues. CDR1 and CDR2 from the germline V gene are MNHEY and SMNVEV (reference sequence). V lost 11 bases to trimming and J lost 0 bases, with 20 bases between them. CDR3 in amino acids: CAARLGEGYSNQPQHF. DNA for the CDR3: TGTGCCGCGAGACTGGGGGAGGGGTATAGCAATCAGCCCCAGCATTTT.